A single sample gave rise to the 24 T cell receptor beta chains below, sequenced in a study of early T cells in non-severe SARS-CoV-2 infection. TCRdb fed the 5' RACE reads into MiXCR, producing one record per CDR3 protein. The data hold about 58,000 distinct CDR3 sequences, with over 10% observed a single time. The sequenced sample was whole blood. The receptors stem from an adult who was a healthcare worker with PCR-confirmed SARS-CoV-2 infection or an uninfected control (not recorded which).

This clonotype was seen at least ten times. The V gene is TRBV25-1, the J gene TRBJ2-2; 8 bases fit TRBD2. The germline V gene encodes CDR1 MGHDK and CDR2 SYGVNS. CDR3 length: 16 amino acids. The J segment lost 4 bases and the V segment lost 1 base, leaving 5 bases of the junction unmatched. The CDR3 nucleotides are TGTGCCAGCAGTGAATCCGGCCGGGGGGGCACCGGGGAGCTGTTTTTT. Amino acid sequence: CASSESGRGGTGELFF.

This clonotype occurred many times. This sequence joins TRBV20-1 and TRBJ1-2; D is unresolved. The CDR3 sequence is 11 residues long. V gave up 6 bases and J gave up 4 bases, with 9 bases separating them. Germline V gene lookup returns CDR1 DFQATT and CDR2 SNEGSKA (reference sequence). DNA of the CDR3: TGCAGTGCCACTTGGGGCTATGGCTACACCTTC. Its translation is CSATWGYGYTF.

This clonotype was seen many times. This chain joins TRBV21-1 and TRBJ2-1; the D segment call TRBD2 is taken from the table without a DNA check. TRBV21-1 constitutes a pseudogene. The CDR3 is 17 amino acids. DNA of the CDR3: TGTGCCAGCAGCAAAGGGACTAGCGGGAGGCCCACGCATGAGCAGTTCTTC. This gives the protein CASSKGTSGRPTHEQFF.

This clonotype was found many times. The chain recombines TRBV3-1 with TRBJ2-1; 7 bases are shared with TRBD2. Germline V CDR1 and CDR2: LGHDT, YNNKEL (reference sequence). Germline trimming cut 4 bases from V and 8 bases from J; bases unmatched to any gene: 8. CDR3 size: 14 residues. The CDR3 region has the DNA TGTGCCAGCAGCCCCACGGGAGGCCGGCATGAGCAGTTCTTC. Translation gives CASSPTGGRHEQFF.

This clonotype ranks as medium-sized. This chain connects TRBV6-4 to TRBJ1-1; D unclear. The CDR3 runs 13 residues. The germline gives CDR1 MRHNA, CDR2 SNTAGT. Trimming removed 2 bases from V and 1 base from J, with 5 bases in between. CDR3 DNA sequence: TGTGCCAGCAGTGACGGGGAGAACACTGAAGCTTTCTTT. Protein sequence: CASSDGENTEAFF.

Only a few counts were recorded for this clonotype. The CDR3 DNA reads TGTGCCAGCAGTTACGGGGGCGGAGAAGAGACCCAGTACTTC. It encodes CASSYGGGEETQYF. The chain couples TRBV6-6 to TRBJ2-5; D is possibly TRBD1 (6 bases). With 2 bases removed from V and 3 bases from J, the gap between germline ends came to 10 bases. Germline CDR1 MNHNY, CDR2 SVGAGI (reference sequence). CDR3 length: 14 amino acids.

This clonotype was picked up a small number of times. The chain combines TRBV6-1 with TRBJ2-1; maybe TRBD1 (5 bases). Looked up from germline, CDR1 is MNHNS and CDR2 is SASEGT. This CDR3 has 14 residues. V was shortened by 2 bases and J by 5 bases, with 10 bases between the two germline ends. CDR3 loop: CASSERQGDNEQFF. CDR3 nucleotide sequence: TGTGCCAGCAGTGAACGGCAGGGCGACAATGAGCAGTTCTTC.

Ten or more counts support this clonotype. The chain is built from TRBV18 and TRBJ2-5; 7 bases align to TRBD2. The junction had 8 bases not matched to a gene; V was cut back by 5 bases and J by 5 bases. CDR3 length: 14 residues. The V gene's germline CDR1 is KGHSH and CDR2 LQKENI. Written as DNA, the CDR3 is TGTGCCAGCTCAACCTCCTCGGGAGGCGAGACCCAGTACTTC. Its translation: CASSTSSGGETQYF.

This clonotype has just one count. The chain recombines TRBV4-1 with TRBJ2-3; 16 bases agree with TRBD2. Germline lookup yields CDR1 MGHRA and CDR2 YSYEKL. V was clipped by 4 bases and J by 4 bases; unmatched bases: 8. The CDR3 spans 18 residues. The CDR3 DNA is TGCGCCAGCAGCCCCCGAGGGACTAGCGGGAGGGGGGCAGATACGCAGTATTTT. As protein: CASSPRGTSGRGADTQYF.

This clonotype was detected a few times. In nucleotides, the CDR3 is TGCAGTGCTAGAGAGCCAGCGGGTCTCACAGATACGCAGTATTTT. This encodes CSAREPAGLTDTQYF. The chain recombines TRBV20-1 with TRBJ2-3; D perhaps matches TRBD2 (6 bases). V was clipped by 0 bases and J by 2 bases, with 12 bases between them. There are 15 residues in the CDR3. Germline V CDR1 and CDR2: DFQATT, SNEGSKA (reference sequence).

This CDR3 reads CASSALTSTDTQYF. DNA for the CDR3: TGTGCCAGCAGTGCTCTCACCAGCACAGATACGCAGTATTTT. This rearrangement joins TRBV2 to TRBJ2-3; D is ambiguous. Trimming removed 4 bases at V and 0 bases at J, with 8 bases between. CDR3 size: 14 residues. Germline V CDR1 and CDR2: SNHLY, FYNNEI.

This clonotype was picked up a small number of times. J is TRBJ2-1 and V is TRBV24-1, with 12 bases identical to TRBD2. With 0 bases clipped from V and 6 bases from J, the junction kept 2 bases outside the gene matches. This CDR3 is built from 16 residues. Germline-derived CDR1 and CDR2 are KGHDR and SFDVKD. CDR3 in amino acids: CATSDLTSGRFNEQFF. The DNA for the CDR3 is TGTGCCACCAGTGATTTGACTAGCGGGAGGTTCAATGAGCAGTTCTTC.

This clonotype occurred a few times. The chain carries TRBV5-5 and TRBJ1-2, with D uncertain. V dropped 1 base and J dropped 7 bases, with 11 bases sitting between them. Germline V gene data show CDR1 as SGHKS and CDR2 as YYEKEE (reference sequence). CDR3 size: 13 residues. The CDR3 loop is CASSLYVNSGYTF. The CDR3 nucleotides are TGTGCCAGCAGCTTGTACGTAAACAGTGGCTACACCTTC.

The table lists this clonotype with many counts. This chain connects TRBV12-3 or TRBV12-4 to TRBJ2-3; TRBD2 matches 9 bases. There are 16 residues in the CDR3. J lost 4 bases, V lost 2 bases, and 7 bases had no gene match. Here the CDR3 DNA reads TGTGCCAGCAGTTTACGAGTAGCGGGAGCGGCAGATACGCAGTATTTT. Translating it yields CASSLRVAGAADTQYF.

This clonotype was picked up many times. This chain connects TRBV28 to TRBJ2-4, with 7 bases lining up with TRBD2. The CDR3 length is 15 residues. Looked up from germline, CDR1 is MDHEN and CDR2 is SYDVKM. The junction had 13 bases not matched to a gene; V was cut back by 6 bases and J by 8 bases. The CDR3 DNA reads TGTGCCAGCAGACCACTCCCAGGGAGGGGAGACATTCAGTACTTC. Translation: CASRPLPGRGDIQYF.

This clonotype was detected ten times or more. The DNA for the CDR3 is TGCAGTGCTTCCGGGACTAGCGGGAAAGCCCGCAAAAACATTCAGTACTTC. Translating it yields CSASGTSGKARKNIQYF. The chain has TRBV20-1 and TRBJ2-4; 13 positions match TRBD2. After removal of 5 bases from V and 3 bases from J, the junction contained 10 bases not matched to a gene. The CDR3 covers 17 residues. Germline CDR1 is DFQATT and CDR2 is SNEGSKA (reference sequence).

The genes are TRBV11-2 and TRBJ1-6; D uncertain. Trimming took off 4 bases at V and 5 bases at J, with 6 bases between the two ends. The CDR3 runs 13 residues. CDR1 SGHAT and CDR2 FQNNGV come from the germline V gene. The CDR3 is CASSSKDNSPLHF. The DNA of the CDR3 is TGTGCCAGCAGCTCTAAGGATAATTCACCCCTCCACTTT.

This clonotype was seen many times. The chain is built from TRBV9 and TRBJ2-5; D is uncertain. V was clipped by 0 bases and J by 8 bases, with 8 bases between them. This CDR3 region has 12 residues. Germline V gene data show CDR1 as SGDLS and CDR2 as YYNGEE. The CDR3 nucleotides are TGTGCCAGCAGCGTAGCTGACGAAACCCAGTACTTC. This sequence encodes CASSVADETQYF.

The chain's CDR3 is CASSPLAGDNEQFF. The CDR3 DNA sequence: TGCGCCAGCAGCCCACTAGCGGGAGACAATGAGCAGTTCTTC. The gene calls are TRBV5-1 and TRBJ2-1, with 11 bases identical to TRBD2. The V and J ends lost 4 bases and 5 bases, in that order; junction bases with no gene match: 2. CDR3 length equals 14 residues. Germline V gene sequence: CDR1 SGHRS, CDR2 YFSETQ. The whole variable domain, filled in from reference TRBV5-1 and TRBJ2-1, reads KAGVTQTPRYLIKTRGQQVTLSCSPISGHRSVSWYQQTPGQGLQFLFEYFSETQRNKGNFPGRFSGRQFSNSRSEMNVSTLELGDSALYLCASSPLAGDNEQFFGPGTRLTVL.

The rearrangement uses TRBV6-6 and TRBJ1-2; 8 bases match TRBD1. The CDR3 has 14 amino acids. Germline V CDR1 and CDR2: MNHNY, SVGAGI (reference sequence). V trimming: 2 bases; J trimming: 6 bases; junction bases outside the gene matches: 5. CDR3 in DNA: TGTGCCAGCAGTTACCCCGGGACAGGCGATGGCTACACCTTC. Its protein is CASSYPGTGDGYTF.

This clonotype was found a few times. The CDR3 DNA follows: TGTGCCAGCAGCGTAGAGGCTAGCGGTTTTACAGATACGCAGTATTTT. Translation: CASSVEASGFTDTQYF. The genes are TRBV9 and TRBJ2-3; 7 nucleotides align to TRBD2. CDR1 SGDLS and CDR2 YYNGEE come from the germline V gene. J was trimmed by 3 bases and V by 0 bases; bases with no gene match: 7. CDR3 size: 16 residues.

This clonotype was recorded at least ten times. V gene TRBV12-5 combines with J gene TRBJ1-1; D perhaps matches TRBD1 (5 bases). V was shortened by 1 base and J by 4 bases, with 7 bases between the two germline ends. Germline loops: CDR1 LGHNT, CDR2 FRNRAP. This CDR3 is 13 amino acids long. The CDR3 nucleotides are TGTGCTAGTGGTTTGGGGGACGGCACTGAAGCTTTCTTT. Its protein product is CASGLGDGTEAFF.

This clonotype was picked up many times. The chain carries TRBV6-6 and TRBJ2-7, with a weak D call TRBD1 (6 bases). Germline loops: CDR1 MNHNY, CDR2 SVGAGI (reference sequence). The CDR3 sequence is 12 residues long. Trimming pared 5 bases from V and 7 bases from J, leaving 12 bases between. The CDR3 is CASSRAQGEQYF. The CDR3 DNA is TGTGCCAGCAGTAGGGCACAGGGTGAGCAGTACTTC.

This clonotype was counted at least ten times. The chain is built from TRBV3-1 and TRBJ2-5; D may be TRBD1 or TRBD2 (6 bases each). Trimming took off 9 bases at V and 8 bases at J, with 10 bases between the two ends. Germline-derived CDR1 and CDR2 are LGHDT and YNNKEL (reference sequence). The CDR3 contains 10 residues. The CDR3 DNA is TGTGCCAGTCGGGGGCGAACCCAGTACTTC. Its translation is CASRGRTQYF.